A single sample gave rise to the 29 T cell receptor beta chains below, sequenced in a study of T cells after posttransplantation cyclophosphamide. Profiled with immunoSEQ multiplex PCR; TCRdb holds only in-frame clones, not every one. The sample lists around 43,000 clones, roughly 92% occurring once. The sample was PBMCs. These receptors came from a woman aged 45-65 years in good health and a related stem cell transplant donor.

By share, this clone counts as medium-sized. The V and J genes are TRBV14 and TRBJ2-3; no definite D call. V was trimmed by 3 bases and J by 0 bases, leaving 7 bases between them. The germline CDR1 and CDR2 sequences are SGHDN and FVKESK. The CDR3 is 14 residues long. The CDR3 nucleotides read TGTGCCAGCAGCCACCTACAGAGCACAGATACGCAGTATTTT. This codes for CASSHLQSTDTQYF.

This chain links TRBV29-1 with TRBJ2-1, with 7 positions matching TRBD2. V shed 4 bases and J 0 bases; nucleotides not matched to a gene: 6. Germline V lookup: CDR1 SQVTM, CDR2 ANQGSEA. The CDR3 runs 15 residues. CDR3 residues: CSVGGGSGSYNEQFF. In DNA, the CDR3 is TGCAGCGTTGGGGGCGGGAGTGGCTCCTACAATGAGCAGTTCTTC.

The V call is TRBV5-1, the J call TRBJ1-3, with D possibly TRBD1 on 6 matching bases. V was pared by 4 bases and J by 2 bases, with 10 bases between. This CDR3 is 14 amino acids long. CDR1 and CDR2 (germline): SGHRS, YFSETQ. Written as DNA, the CDR3 is TGCGCCAGCAGCCAGGGGAGTGCTGGAAACACCATATATTTT. Translating it yields CASSQGSAGNTIYF.

The chain joins TRBV19 to TRBJ1-5, with TRBD1 as a possible D gene (5 bases). The CDR3 runs to 13 residues. Germline CDR1 reads LNHDA; CDR2 reads SQIVND (reference sequence). V lost 9 bases to trimming and J lost 5 bases, with 14 bases between them. CDR3 sequence (DNA): TGTGCCAGCGACTTTGGGGGGGATCAGCCCCAGCATTTT. Translated, it gives CASDFGGDQPQHF.

This rearrangement joins TRBV19 to TRBJ1-2; D is perhaps TRBD1 (5 bases). Germline V gene sequence: CDR1 LNHDA, CDR2 SQIVND (reference sequence). This CDR3 comprises 14 residues. V dropped 5 bases and J dropped 8 bases, with 18 bases sitting between them. CDR3 in amino acids: CASSPLGGGLGYTF. The CDR3, as DNA: TGTGCCAGTAGTCCCCTCGGGGGGGGTTTAGGCTACACCTTC.

With regard to this clone: At the DNA level, this CDR3 is encoded by other sequences in the same sample as well. The genes are TRBV29-1 and TRBJ1-2; 8 bases fit TRBD1. The CDR3 loop spans 12 amino acids. The V and J ends lost 3 bases and 7 bases, in that order; junction bases with no gene match: 4. The germline V gene has CDR1 SQVTM and CDR2 ANQGSEA. The CDR3 region has the DNA TGCAGCGTTGAGGGCAGGGGGCCTGGCTACACCTTC. Translated: CSVEGRGPGYTF.

V gene TRBV5-1 combines with J gene TRBJ1-2, with D perhaps TRBD1 (6 bases). The germline V gene has CDR1 SGHRS and CDR2 YFSETQ. This CDR3 spans 14 amino acids. The V and J ends lost 0 bases and 7 bases respectively, with 13 bases between them. The CDR3 bases are TGCGCCAGCAGCTTGGGGCAGGGGTCGAGTGGCTACACCTTC. Amino acid sequence: CASSLGQGSSGYTF.

The chain employs TRBV7-2 and TRBJ1-2; D gene unclear. Germline V gene lookup returns CDR1 SGHTA and CDR2 FQGNSA. CDR3 length: 18 amino acids. V lost 2 bases and J 4 bases, leaving 23 bases between the germline ends. The CDR3 reads CASSLNSPNSGGGYGYTF. The CDR3 DNA reads TGTGCCAGCAGCTTAAATAGCCCGAACTCCGGAGGTGGCTATGGCTACACCTTC.

V and J are TRBV9 and TRBJ1-1; D gene unclear. The CDR3 has 15 amino acids. The V and J ends lost 2 bases and 1 base respectively, with 12 bases between them. The germline gives CDR1 SGDLS, CDR2 YYNGEE. CDR3 residues: CASSVAPGRNTEAFF. The CDR3 coding sequence is TGTGCCAGCAGCGTTGCTCCGGGGAGGAACACTGAAGCTTTCTTT.

The chain links TRBV28 to TRBJ2-1; 7 bases are a match to TRBD2. V shed 2 bases and J 7 bases; nucleotides not matched to a gene: 5. The CDR3 spans 14 residues. Germline CDR1 is MDHEN and CDR2 is SYDVKM. The CDR3 coding sequence is TGTGCCAGCAGTTTACCTAGCGGATTAAATGAGCAGTTCTTC. Translation: CASSLPSGLNEQFF.

The V gene is TRBV5-4, the J gene TRBJ1-1; 9 positions agree with TRBD1. The CDR3 loop spans 16 amino acids. Germline V lookup: CDR1 SGHNT, CDR2 YYREEE (reference sequence). V shed 1 base, J shed 6 bases, and the junction held 10 bases outside the gene matches. The CDR3 protein is CASSLTRRTGEAEAFF. The CDR3 region has the DNA TGTGCCAGCAGCTTGACCCGACGGACAGGGGAAGCTGAAGCTTTCTTT.

This chain uses TRBV7-9 with TRBJ1-4, with 9 bases aligning to TRBD1. The CDR3 length is 14 residues. Germline V CDR1 and CDR2: SEHNR, FQNEAQ (reference sequence). Unmatched junction bases numbered 4, after V lost 5 bases and J lost 6 bases. The CDR3 sequence is CASSRTGEDEKLFF. The CDR3 nucleotides are TGTGCCAGCAGCCGGACAGGGGAAGATGAAAAACTGTTTTTT.

The CDR3 loop reads CASSLGAQGWEAFF. The CDR3 nucleotides are TGTGCCAGCAGCTTAGGGGCTCAGGGCTGGGAAGCTTTCTTT. The chain couples TRBV11-2 to TRBJ1-1; perhaps TRBD1 as D (5 bases). This CDR3 is built from 14 residues. The V gene lost 1 base and the J gene lost 8 bases, with 14 bases spanning the gap. CDR1 is SGHAT and CDR2 is FQNNGV in the germline V gene. Drawing the rest from reference TRBV11-2 and TRBJ1-1, the complete variable domain is EAGVAQSPRYKIIEKRQSVAFWCNPISGHATLYWYQQILGQGPKLLIQFQNNGVVDDSQLPKDRFSAERLKGVDSTLKIQPAKLEDSAVYLCASSLGAQGWEAFFGQGTRLTVV.

The chain employs TRBV5-1 and TRBJ1-4; D gene unclear. The V end lost 5 bases, the J end lost 5 bases, and 13 bases lay between the germline ends. The CDR3 extends over 14 amino acids. CDR1 is SGHRS and CDR2 is YFSETQ in the germline V gene. The chain's CDR3 is CASSLTASNEKLFF. The CDR3 DNA follows: TGCGCCAGCAGTTTAACAGCCTCGAATGAAAAACTGTTTTTT.

The rearrangement uses TRBV19 and TRBJ1-1; no firm D call. Germline loops: CDR1 LNHDA, CDR2 SQIVND (reference sequence). Trimming cost V 1 base and J 4 bases, with 7 bases left between them. CDR3 length equals 13 residues. Here the CDR3 reads CASSIGLRTEAFF. The CDR3 DNA reads as TGTGCCAGTAGTATAGGCCTACGCACTGAAGCTTTCTTT.

The V gene is TRBV7-6, the J gene TRBJ2-2, with 10 bases that match TRBD2. From germline, CDR1 is SGHVS and CDR2 FNYEAQ. The CDR3 covers 16 residues. J gave up 6 bases and V 1 base, and 5 bases lay outside the gene matches. The CDR3 DNA sequence: TGTGCCAGCAGCTTAGAAGCTAGCGGGGGTCCCGGGGAGCTGTTTTTT. Translated, it gives CASSLEASGGPGELFF.

The genes are TRBV7-9 and TRBJ1-5; 8 bases map to TRBD1. Germline CDR1 reads SEHNR; CDR2 reads FQNEAQ (reference sequence). V gave up 5 bases and J gave up 7 bases; unmatched junction bases: 10. The CDR3 spans 15 residues. The CDR3 sequence: CASSQTDRGGQPQHF. CDR3 in DNA: TGTGCCAGCAGCCAAACCGACAGGGGCGGGCAGCCCCAGCATTTT.

This sequence joins TRBV28 and TRBJ2-2, with 12 bases fitting TRBD1. The V and J ends lost 5 bases and 7 bases, in that order; junction bases with no gene match: 8. Germline assignment: CDR1 MDHEN and CDR2 SYDVKM. The CDR3 sequence is 16 residues long. For the CDR3, the DNA is TGTGCCAGCAGTCCCCAGGGACAGGGGGCCGACGGGGAGCTGTTTTTT. Translating it yields CASSPQGQGADGELFF.

The rearrangement links TRBV27 to TRBJ1-2, with a possible D match to TRBD1 (5 bases). Between the trimmed V and J ends, which lost 8 bases and 2 bases, there was a span of 12 bases. Germline V gene lookup returns CDR1 MNHEY and CDR2 SMNVEV (reference sequence). The CDR3 has 13 residues. The DNA for the CDR3 is TGTGCCAGCGGGGCCAGTCACAACTATGGCTACACCTTC. Translation gives CASGASHNYGYTF.

This clone was detected a few times. The V call is TRBV6-5, the J call TRBJ2-5; 7 nucleotides agree with TRBD1. With 6 bases clipped from V and 9 bases from J, the junction kept 13 bases outside the gene matches. Germline lookup yields CDR1 MNHEY and CDR2 SVGAGI. This CDR3 is built from 14 residues. CDR3 sequence (DNA): TGTGCCAGCAGGCGAGGGGGCAGCCAGGGGGCCCAGTACTTC. The encoded protein is CASRRGGSQGAQYF.

The chain employs TRBV4-1 and TRBJ2-7; maybe TRBD1 (6 bases). The CDR3 runs 15 residues. CDR1 is MGHRA and CDR2 is YSYEKL in the germline V gene. Trimming shortened V by 4 bases and J by 0 bases, and 13 bases separated the two germline ends. The CDR3 protein is CASSPRDMNSYEQYF. In DNA, the CDR3 is TGCGCCAGCAGCCCCCGGGACATGAACTCCTACGAGCAGTACTTC.

The genes are TRBV7-6 and TRBJ1-4; 7 positions match TRBD1. This CDR3 contains 14 residues. The germline V gene has CDR1 SGHVS and CDR2 FNYEAQ. The ends lost 5 bases at V and 5 bases at J; junction bases unmatched: 5. The CDR3 nucleotides read TGTGCCAGCAGCCCAGACAGGGAGAATGAAAAACTGTTTTTT. Amino acids: CASSPDRENEKLFF.

CDR3 protein: CARPGQGDEKLFF. CDR3 nucleotides: TGTGCCAGGCCGGGACAGGGGGATGAAAAACTGTTTTTT. V usage is TRBV7-6 and J usage is TRBJ1-4; TRBD1 matches at 11 bases. Germline V gene sequence: CDR1 SGHVS, CDR2 FNYEAQ. V was clipped by 9 bases and J by 6 bases; unmatched bases: 3. The CDR3 is made up of 13 amino acids.

The count of this clone is one. This sequence joins TRBV5-6 and TRBJ2-5; 7 bases map to TRBD1. The DNA matches TRBJ2-7 better at its end, which makes the J call doubtful. The CDR3 extends over 14 amino acids. Germline CDR1 SGHDT, CDR2 YYEEEE. CDR3 sequence: CASSPPGQNYEQYF. The CDR3 DNA reads TGTGCCAGCAGCCCACCGGGACAGAACTACGAGCAGTACTTC.

CDR3: CASSLVMRFPGADRKTQYF. In nucleotides, the CDR3 is TGTGCCAGCAGCTTAGTGATGCGTTTCCCAGGGGCAGACCGGAAGACCCAGTACTTC. The chain links TRBV7-4 to TRBJ2-5; D perhaps matches TRBD1 (6 bases). Germline values: CDR1 SGHVT, CDR2 SQSDAQ. The length of the CDR3 is 19 residues. V was clipped by 1 base and J by 6 bases, with 27 bases between them.

This rearrangement joins TRBV5-1 to TRBJ1-1; tentatively, D is TRBD1 (5 bases). This CDR3 is 15 amino acids long. Germline lookup yields CDR1 SGHRS and CDR2 YFSETQ. The ends were cut back, 2 bases at V and 1 base at J, with 12 bases in the middle. The CDR3 DNA reads TGCGCCAGCAGCTTCGGGCCCGGGGGGAACACTGAAGCTTTCTTT. Amino acids: CASSFGPGGNTEAFF.

The V call is TRBV5-6, the J call TRBJ2-4, with TRBD1 as a possible D gene (5 bases). Germline V lookup: CDR1 SGHDT, CDR2 YYEEEE. The V gene lost 2 bases and the J gene lost 5 bases, with 8 bases spanning the gap. The CDR3 totals 13 residues. CDR3 region: CASSFVTENIQYF. CDR3 DNA sequence: TGTGCCAGCAGCTTTGTGACAGAAAACATTCAGTACTTC. Looking up the rest from reference TRBV5-6 and TRBJ2-4 gives the full variable domain: DAGVTQSPTHLIKTRGQQVTLRCSPKSGHDTVSWYQQALGQGPQFIFQYYEEEERQRGNFPDRFSGHQFPNYSSELNVNALLLGDSALYLCASSFVTENIQYFGAGTRLSVL.

The chain combines TRBV29-1 with TRBJ2-1; 9 bases match TRBD1. Trimming removed 6 bases from V and 8 bases from J; junction bases left unmatched: 5. The CDR3 totals 12 residues. Per germline, CDR1 SQVTM and CDR2 ANQGSEA. The CDR3: CSVRQGGDEQFF. The CDR3 DNA follows: TGCAGCGTCCGACAGGGGGGAGATGAGCAGTTCTTC.

V gene TRBV7-8 combines with J gene TRBJ2-3; D gene ambiguous. Trimming stripped 5 bases from V and 6 bases from J, with 12 bases between. The CDR3 is 13 residues long. Germline CDR1 SGHVS, CDR2 FQNEAQ. The DNA of the CDR3 is TGTGCCAGCAGCGAAGCCCCTCCGGATACGCAGTATTTT. As protein: CASSEAPPDTQYF.